This T cell receptor (beta chain) was sequenced for a study of post-analysis software for immune sequencing data. Presence of unique molecular identifiers characterized the TCR beta cDNA libraries. TCRdb ran MiXCR on the PCR reads and lists one entry per CDR3 protein. The sample lists about 460,000 distinct CDR3 sequences, roughly 45% occurring once. Broader study findings: Compared against controls, patients with multiple sclerosis displayed significantly lower normalized Chao1 diversity. F measure showed strong co-clustering of same-batch samples. Patients showed TRBV5-6, TRBV5-1 and TRBV20-1 among four to six TRBV segments more frequent than in controls.

Concerning this clonotype itself: Its specificity is not known.

The V gene end was trimmed by 4 bases and the J gene end by 5 bases; junction bases not matched to a gene: 8. This CDR3 region has 15 residues. Germline assignment: CDR1 LNHDA and CDR2 SQIVND (reference sequence). The sample was blood. This receptor was obtained from a girl aged 5-17 years with multiple sclerosis. J is TRBJ1-5 and V is TRBV19, with TRBD1 identical over 7 bases. The CDR3 region is CASSTPTGTHQPQHF. The DNA for the CDR3 is TGTGCCAGTAGTACCCCGACAGGGACTCATCAGCCCCAGCATTTT.